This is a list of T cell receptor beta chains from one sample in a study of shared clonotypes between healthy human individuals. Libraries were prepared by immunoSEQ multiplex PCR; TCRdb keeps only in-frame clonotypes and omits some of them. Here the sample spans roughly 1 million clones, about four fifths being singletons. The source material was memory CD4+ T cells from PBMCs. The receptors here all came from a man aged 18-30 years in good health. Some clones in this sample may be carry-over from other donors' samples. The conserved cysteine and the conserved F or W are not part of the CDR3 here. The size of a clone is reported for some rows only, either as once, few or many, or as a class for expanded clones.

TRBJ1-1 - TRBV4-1 ASSQVGAYTEAF
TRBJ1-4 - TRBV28 ASSLYRTGSEKLF
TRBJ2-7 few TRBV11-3 ASSLEAGSYEQY
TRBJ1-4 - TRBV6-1 ASTALLGGIEKLF
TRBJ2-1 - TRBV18 ASSIHRGNEQF
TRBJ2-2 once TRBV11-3 ASSLNGELF
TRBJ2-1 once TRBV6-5 ASSYGGGSIHEQF
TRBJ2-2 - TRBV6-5 ASRRDSEGTGELF
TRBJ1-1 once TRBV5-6 ASSLIKRGRGRTEAF
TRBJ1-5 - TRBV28 ASSVPVLSNQPQH
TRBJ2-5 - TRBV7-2 ASSLGGPGGQETQY
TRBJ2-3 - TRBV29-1 SADGGTDTQY
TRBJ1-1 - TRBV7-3 ASSLTSTSTEAF
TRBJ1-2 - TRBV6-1 ASSLEGRGRNT
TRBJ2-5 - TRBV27 ASSPRKWETQY
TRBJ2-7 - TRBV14 ASSAGWTYEQY
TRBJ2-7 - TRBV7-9 ASSPTGIVASYEQY
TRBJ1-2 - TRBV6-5 ASSYSGTVNYGYT
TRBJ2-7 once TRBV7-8 ASSPGASYEQY
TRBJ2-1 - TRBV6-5 ASGKGTYNEQF
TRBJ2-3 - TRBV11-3 ASSLNSGISDTQY
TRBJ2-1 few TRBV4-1 ASSQTGTGVGNEQF
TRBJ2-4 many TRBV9 ASSPRQGIIQY
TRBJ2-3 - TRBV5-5 ASTGLAGAFDTQY
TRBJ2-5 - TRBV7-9 ASSLAGWETQY
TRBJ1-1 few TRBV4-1 ASSLTANTEAF
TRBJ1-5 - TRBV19 ASSVWTGSNQPQH
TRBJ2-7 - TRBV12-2 APSCEQY
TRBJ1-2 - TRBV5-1 ASSPGTGGYGYT
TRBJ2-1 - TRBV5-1 ASSLGTSEQGEQF
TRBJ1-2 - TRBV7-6 ASSLGPSGPHGYT
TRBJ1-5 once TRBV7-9 ASSLGDGGNQPQH
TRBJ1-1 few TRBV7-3 ASSLYRNTEAF
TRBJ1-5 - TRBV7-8 ASSLAFQYRDPQH
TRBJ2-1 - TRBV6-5 ASRPAGYNEQF